The T cell receptor beta chain under discussion was sequenced for a study of T cell changes during pregnancy in multiple sclerosis. J lost 2 bases, V lost 3 bases, and 11 bases had no gene match. Germline V CDR1 and CDR2: SGDLS, YYNGEE. CDR3 length: 16 amino acids. Clones were read by immunoSEQ multiplex PCR, and TCRdb kept only the in-frame ones, dropping some. The table includes about 35,000 clones, about 92% detected once. The source was CD4+ T cells from peripheral blood mononuclear cells, collected in the first trimester of pregnancy. V is TRBV9 and J is TRBJ2-7; 7 bases are a match to TRBD2. The source of this sequence is a female donor with multiple sclerosis, enrolled in a pregnancy study. The CDR3 DNA is TGTGCCAGCAGCGCCGAGGGGAGGGGTAATCCCTACGAGCAGTACTTC. It encodes CASSAEGRGNPYEQYF.